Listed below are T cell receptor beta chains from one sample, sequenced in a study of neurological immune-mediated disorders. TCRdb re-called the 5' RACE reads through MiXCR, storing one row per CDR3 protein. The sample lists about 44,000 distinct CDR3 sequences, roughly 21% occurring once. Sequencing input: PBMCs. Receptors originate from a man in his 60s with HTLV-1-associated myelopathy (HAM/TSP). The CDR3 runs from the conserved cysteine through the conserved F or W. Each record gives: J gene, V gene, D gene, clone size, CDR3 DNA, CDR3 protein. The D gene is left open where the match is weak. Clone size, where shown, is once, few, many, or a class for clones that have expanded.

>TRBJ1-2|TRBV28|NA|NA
TGTGCCAGCAGTTTCCTGCAGGGTGGCTACACCTTC
CASSFLQGGYTF
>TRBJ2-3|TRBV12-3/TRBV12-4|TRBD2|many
TGTGCCAGCATCCCTGGCGGGAGGGTAATTAAAGATACGCAGTATTTT
CASIPGGRVIKDTQYF
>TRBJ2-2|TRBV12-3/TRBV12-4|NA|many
TGTGCCAGCAGTTTTGACAGATCGAACACCGGGGAGCTGTTTTTT
CASSFDRSNTGELFF
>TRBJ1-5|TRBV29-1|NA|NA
TGCAGCGTATCAGGGTCTAGGAGCAATCAGCCCAAGCATTTT
CSVSGSRSNQPKHF
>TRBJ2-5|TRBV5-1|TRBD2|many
TGCGCCAGCAGCTTGGGGACTAGCGGGTCTCAAGAGACCCAGTACTTC
CASSLGTSGSQETQYF
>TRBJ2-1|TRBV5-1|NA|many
TGCGCCAGCACTTACGTGGGAGACCCCTACAATGAGCAGTTCTTC
CASTYVGDPYNEQFF
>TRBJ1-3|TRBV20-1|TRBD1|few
TGCAGTGCTAGTCTCTCAGGGGGCGGAAACACCATATATTTT
CSASLSGGGNTIYF
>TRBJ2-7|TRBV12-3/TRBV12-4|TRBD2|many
TGTGCCAGCAGTTTCCGAGGGACTAGCGGGAGTAAGGTATTGGGGGGGGAGCAGTACTTC
CASSFRGTSGSKVLGGEQYF
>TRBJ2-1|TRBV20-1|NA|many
TGCAGTGCTAGAGTGGGGGAGTCCTCCTACAATGAGCAGTTCTTC
CSARVGESSYNEQFF
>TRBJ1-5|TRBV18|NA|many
TGTGCCAGCTCACCTCCGGGTGGGCAGCCCCAGCATTTT
CASSPPGGQPQHF
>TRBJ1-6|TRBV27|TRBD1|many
TGTGCCAGCACAGGGGGCGGATGGAATTCACCCCTCCACTTT
CASTGGGWNSPLHF
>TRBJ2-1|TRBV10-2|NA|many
TGCGCCAGCACTTATACTGGGTCGTTCGGCAATGAGCAGTTCTTC
CASTYTGSFGNEQFF
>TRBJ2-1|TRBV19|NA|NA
TGTGCCAGTAGTACAAGCTCCTACAATGAGCAGTTCTTC
CASSTSSYNEQFF
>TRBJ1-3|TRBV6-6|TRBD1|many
TGTGCCAGCCAGGGGGCAGATGGAAACACCATATATTTT
CASQGADGNTIYF
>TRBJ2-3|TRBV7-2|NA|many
TGTGCCAGCAGCTCTGAAGGGGCGAGGGGCACAGATACGCAGTATTTT
CASSSEGARGTDTQYF
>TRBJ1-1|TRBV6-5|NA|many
TGTGCCAGCAGTCCGACAGGCTGGAACACTGAAGCTTTCTTT
CASSPTGWNTEAFF
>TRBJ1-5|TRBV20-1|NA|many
TGCAGTGCAGTCCGGGGGGCAGGTCAGCCCCAGCATTTT
CSAVRGAGQPQHF
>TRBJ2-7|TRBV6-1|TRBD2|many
TGTGCCAGCAGGAACGGTCCGGGGGGCTACGAGCAGTACTTC
CASRNGPGGYEQYF
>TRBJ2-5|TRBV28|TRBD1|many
TGTGCCAGCAGTTTATCCCCGGGTTTGGGGACAGTATTCCAAGAGACCCAGTACTTC
CASSLSPGLGTVFQETQYF
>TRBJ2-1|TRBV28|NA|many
TGTGCCAGCAGTCGCCGGGACACCTCCCGGTTCTTC
CASSRRDTSRFF
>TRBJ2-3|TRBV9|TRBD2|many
TGTGCCAGCAGCGTAGGCCGCGGGAGGAGACCTAGCACAGATACGCAGTATTTT
CASSVGRGRRPSTDTQYF
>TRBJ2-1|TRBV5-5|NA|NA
TGTGCCAGCATCCCACAGGGACTTCCTCATCCCAGTGGATACAATGAGCAGTTCTTC
CASIPQGLPHPSGYNEQFF
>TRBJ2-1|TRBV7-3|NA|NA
NA
CASSIYLCSVGRVNEQFF
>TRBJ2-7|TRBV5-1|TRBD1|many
TGCGCCAGCAGCTTACAGGGGGATAACTACGAGCAGTACTTC
CASSLQGDNYEQYF
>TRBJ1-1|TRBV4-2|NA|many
TGTGCCAGCAGCCAAGATTTACCCCCCCTTGGAGCTTTCTTT
CASSQDLPPLGAFF
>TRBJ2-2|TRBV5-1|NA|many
TGCGCCAGCAGCTTATTAGGCGCCGGGGAGCTGTTTTTT
CASSLLGAGELFF
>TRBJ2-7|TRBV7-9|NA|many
TGTGCCAGCAGCGGGGACTCACCCTACGAGCAGTACTTC
CASSGDSPYEQYF
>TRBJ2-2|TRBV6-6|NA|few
TGTGCCAGCAGCCCCCCAGGGAATACCGGGGAGCTGTTTTTT
CASSPPGNTGELFF
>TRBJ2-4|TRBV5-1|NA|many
TGCGCCAGCAGCCCGCTCGCAGGCTCGGACATTCAGTACTTC
CASSPLAGSDIQYF